The clone carrying this T cell receptor beta chain was detected many times. The data stem from a study of tumor-infiltrating lymphocytes in primary liver carcinoma. Blood RNA was derived from unsorted whole blood, and germline DNA was extracted too. From around 500 ng of total RNA, TCR beta-specific cDNA was reverse-transcribed using a constant-region primer. What produced the TCR beta libraries was three nested multiplex PCR rounds using slightly modified ARM-PCR. Each of the first two PCR rounds ran approximately 11 cycles with TRBV1-TRBV30 forward and C-beta reverse primers. In TCRdb, the multiplex PCR reads were re-called with MiXCR into one record per CDR3 protein. The table includes approximately 300,000 distinct CDR3 sequences, approximately 60% detected once. Germline CDR1 reads LGHNT; CDR2 reads FRNRAP. This CDR3 has 13 amino acids. V was clipped by 5 bases and J by 12 bases, with 17 bases between them.

This TCR was sampled from a man between 35 and 55 years old with primary liver carcinoma and hepatitis B virus infection. Sequenced input: peripheral blood. The chain is built from TRBV12-5 and TRBJ2-1, with a weak D call TRBD1 (6 bases). CDR3 region: CASGALGQMRQFF. CDR3 bases: TGTGCTAGTGGTGCCCTCGGACAGATGAGGCAGTTCTTC.